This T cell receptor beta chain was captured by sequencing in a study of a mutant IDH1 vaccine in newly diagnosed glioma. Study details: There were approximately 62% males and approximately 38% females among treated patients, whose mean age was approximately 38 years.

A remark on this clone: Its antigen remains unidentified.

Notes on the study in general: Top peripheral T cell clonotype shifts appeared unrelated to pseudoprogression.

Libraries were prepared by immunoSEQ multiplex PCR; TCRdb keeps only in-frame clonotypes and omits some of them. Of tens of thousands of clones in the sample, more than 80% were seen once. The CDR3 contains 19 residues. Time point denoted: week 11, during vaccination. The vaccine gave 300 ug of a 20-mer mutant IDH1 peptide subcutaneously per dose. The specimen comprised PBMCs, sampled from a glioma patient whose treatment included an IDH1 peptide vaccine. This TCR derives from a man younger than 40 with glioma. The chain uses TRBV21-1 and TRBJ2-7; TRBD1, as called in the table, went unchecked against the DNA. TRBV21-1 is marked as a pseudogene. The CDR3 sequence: CASSPKLGDILGRHYEQYF. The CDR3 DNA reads TGTGCCAGCAGCCCCAAATTGGGGGACATCTTGGGTCGGCACTACGAGCAGTACTTC.